This T cell receptor beta chain originates from a study of blood T cell repertoires in COVID-19. Study-wide context: Material from acute and convalescent COVID-19 was sourced from the United States, Italy and Spain. Sample material is recorded as cDNA or gDNA derived from T cells, B-cell-depleted T cells, or PBMCs.

V lost 0 bases and J lost 0; bases outside the gene matches: 10. Germline-derived CDR1 and CDR2 are SGHDT and YYEEEE. There are 19 residues in the CDR3. Original processing methods: Nucleated cell counts were estimated from reference gene primer amplification. The protocol was immunoSEQ multiplex PCR, while the TCRdb copy is restricted to in-frame clones and leaves out a portion. Clone size and the V and J calls come from that table; the DNA yielded D and trimming. The repertoire includes around 120,000 clones, about 85% of them detected once, and 2.1% sits in the top ten. This clonotype was obtained from a human donor in a cohort sampled during active COVID-19. The sequencing sample was made of peripheral blood. The chain uses TRBV5-6 and TRBJ2-1; 9 nucleotides agree with TRBD2. The CDR3 DNA is TGTGCCAGCAGCTTGGGACTAGCGGAACGGCTAGACTCCTACAATGAGCAGTTCTTC. Its translation is CASSLGLAERLDSYNEQFF.